The 2 T cell receptor beta chains below were found in one sample sequenced in a study of cytomegalovirus exposure and HLA in healthy donors. Both 60 Vbeta primers and 13 Jbeta primers went into the PCR. Sequenced by immunoSEQ multiplex PCR; TCRdb stores in-frame clones only, minus some. The sample gives around 100,000 clones, about 70% of which show up once; around 2.5% is in the top ten. The material sequenced was PBMCs. These receptors all stem from a man in his forties or fifties in good health and CMV-seropositive.

The V gene is TRBV7-2, the J gene TRBJ1-6, with D unclear. Trimming took 4 bases from V and 2 from J, leaving 9 bases between them. The CDR3 sequence is 15 residues long. CDR1 and CDR2 (germline): SGHTA, FQGNSA. Here the CDR3 DNA reads TGTGCCAGCAGCTCCCGAGGCGCCTATAATTCACCCCTCCACTTT. This codes for CASSSRGAYNSPLHF.

The CDR3 sequence is CASSLVKRVCNQPQHF. CDR3 sequence (DNA): TGTGCCAGCAGCTTAGTTAAGCGGGTATGCAATCAGCCCCAGCATTTT. The J gene is TRBJ1-5, the V gene TRBV7-6; D ambiguous. V was shortened by 1 base and J by 2 bases, with 12 bases between the two germline ends. The length of the CDR3 is 16 residues. Germline V gene lookup returns CDR1 SGHVS and CDR2 FNYEAQ. The full variable domain, rest sourced from reference TRBV7-6 and TRBJ1-5, is GAGVSQSPRYKVTKRGQDVALRCDPISGHVSLYWYRQALGQGPEFLTYFNYEAQQDKSGLPNDRFSAERPEGSISTLTIQRTEQRDSAMYRCASSLVKRVCNQPQHFGDGTRLSIL.